The entry below describes one T cell receptor beta chain. As yet, its antigen is unknown. This record belongs to a study of a mutant IDH1 vaccine in newly diagnosed glioma. V lost 1 base, J lost 4 bases, and 4 bases stayed unmatched. Germline-derived CDR1 and CDR2 are LGHNA and YSLEER. The CDR3 is made up of 15 amino acids. Time point specified: week 35, safety follow-up. In the vaccine, a single dose held 300 ug of the mutant IDH1 20-mer peptide, along with topical imiquimod. Libraries were prepared by immunoSEQ multiplex PCR; TCRdb keeps only in-frame clonotypes and omits some of them. The table lists roughly 68,000 clones, 74% of them singletons.

The starting material was PBMCs, obtained from a glioma patient whose treatment included an IDH1 peptide vaccine. The chain uses TRBV4-3 and TRBJ1-1, with TRBD1 identical over 9 bases. The sequence came from a man aged 45 to 65 with glioma. Here the CDR3 reads CASSQAGQGITEAFF. CDR3 nucleotides: TGCGCCAGCAGCCAAGCGGGACAGGGAATCACTGAAGCTTTCTTT.